These 4 T cell receptor beta chains were sequenced from one sample in a study of blood T cell repertoires in COVID-19. TCRdb's table, derived via immunoSEQ multiplex PCR, lists solely in-frame clones and lacks some. This sample has about 310,000 clones; 87% occur once, and the top ten carry 2% to 3%. Material for sequencing was peripheral blood. The receptors come from a man aged 18 to 35 with active or convalescent COVID-19.

The chain recombines TRBV7-2 with TRBJ2-1, with D perhaps TRBD1 (5 bases). CDR1 is SGHTA and CDR2 is FQGNSA in the germline V gene. Trimming cost V 5 bases and J 4 bases, with 18 bases left between them. CDR3 size: 16 residues. CDR3 amino acids: CASSGIRGFSYNEQFF. Written as DNA, the CDR3 is TGTGCCAGCAGCGGGATAAGGGGCTTCTCATACAATGAGCAGTTCTTC.

V is TRBV24-1 and J is TRBJ2-1; the match to TRBD1 covers 7 bases. After removal of 4 bases from V and 9 bases from J, the junction contained 11 bases not matched to a gene. This CDR3 contains 15 residues. Germline CDR1 reads KGHDR; CDR2 reads SFDVKD. CDR3 amino acids: CATSDPGQFFGEQFF. The CDR3 nucleotides are TGTGCCACCAGTGACCCGGGACAGTTCTTTGGTGAGCAGTTCTTC.

DNA of the CDR3: TGTGCCAGCAGATCCGAGGGTAGAGATACGCAGTATTTT. This codes for CASRSEGRDTQYF. V and J are TRBV6-5 and TRBJ2-3; D possibly corresponds to TRBD2 (5 bases). The V end lost 6 bases, the J end lost 5 bases, and 12 bases lay between the germline ends. Germline V gives CDR1 MNHEY, CDR2 SVGAGI. The CDR3 runs to 13 residues.

A remark on this clone: Other DNA sequences in the sample encode the same CDR3. The genes are TRBV5-1 and TRBJ2-5; D remains ambiguous. The V and J ends lost 0 bases and 2 bases respectively, with 5 bases between them. The germline gives CDR1 SGHRS, CDR2 YFSETQ. The CDR3 loop spans 13 amino acids. The CDR3 DNA reads as TGCGCCAGCAGCTTGGGCGTACAAGAGACCCAGTACTTC. Translating it yields CASSLGVQETQYF.